What follows is one T cell receptor beta chain and its context. Antigen specificity is unknown. The sample belongs to a study of immune evolution from preneoplasia to lung adenocarcinoma. Study observations and caveats: Later-stage lesions seemingly showed higher T cell density and diversity than normal lung. Normal lung had the highest top T cell clone frequencies.

The ends were cut back, 5 bases at V and 1 base at J, with 11 bases in the middle. Germline V CDR1 and CDR2: SGHVS, FQNEAQ. The CDR3 contains 14 residues. Profiling relied on immunoSEQ multiplex PCR, and the TCRdb table lists in-frame clones only, not all of them. The repertoire holds about 5,600 clones, with around three quarters as singletons. The sample was FFPE lung adenocarcinoma in situ tissue. This receptor was identified in a person aged 60 to 85 with lung adenocarcinoma. This chain links TRBV7-8 with TRBJ2-5, with TRBD1 as a possible D gene (5 bases). CDR3 in DNA: TGTGCCAGCAGCCAACAGGTCCTCCAAGAGACCCAGTACTTC. Translating it yields CASSQQVLQETQYF.